This TCR beta chain emerged from a study of Siglec-9 on CD8 T cells in melanoma. This clone qualifies as medium-sized. The protocol was immunoSEQ multiplex PCR, while the TCRdb copy is restricted to in-frame clones and leaves out a portion. The data show roughly 30,000 clones, with less than 85% seen just once and almost 6% held by the top ten. V lost 6 bases to trimming and J lost 4 bases; unmatched junction nucleotides: 4. The germline CDR1 and CDR2 sequences are WNHNN and SYGVQD (reference sequence). This CDR3 is 13 amino acids long. Sequenced input: Siglec-9- CD8+ T cells sorted from blood. This TCR came from a human donor in good health. The V and J genes are TRBV10-1 and TRBJ1-2; 8 bases match TRBD1. The CDR3 sequence: CASSPTGGYGYTF. The CDR3 nucleotides read TGCGCCAGCAGCCCAACAGGGGGCTATGGCTACACCTTC.